This T cell receptor beta chain was found in a study of shared clonotypes between healthy human individuals. Generated by immunoSEQ multiplex PCR, the TCRdb table keeps only in-frame clones and is missing some. Among over 2,000,000 clones listed, around 93% were seen once. Comment on this clone: Its target is unknown.

General study results and limits: Donor clonotype sharing was expected to depend on sequencing depth. Blood alone was sampled, and tissue repertoires likely differ.

In germline, CDR1 is SGHRS, CDR2 YFSETQ. The CDR3 is 18 residues long. V dropped 0 bases and J dropped 5; count of bases not matched to a gene: 8. Terminally differentiated effector memory CD45RA+ cells were excluded by CCR7 positive selection of CD45RO-negative cells. This sequence joins TRBV5-1 and TRBJ2-2, with 12 bases matching TRBD1. This sequence originates from a man aged 18 to 30 in good health. Some clones in this sample may be carry-over from other donors' samples. Sequencing was done on a sample of naive CD8+ T cells from PBMCs. The DNA of the CDR3 is TGCGCCAGCAGCTTGGGGCCCGGGACAGGGGGCCGTACCGGGGAGCTGTTTTTT. It specifies CASSLGPGTGGRTGELFF. Full variable domain (outside the CDR3, taken from reference TRBV5-1 and TRBJ2-2): KAGVTQTPRYLIKTRGQQVTLSCSPISGHRSVSWYQQTPGQGLQFLFEYFSETQRNKGNFPGRFSGRQFSNSRSEMNVSTLELGDSALYLCASSLGPGTGGRTGELFFGEGSRLTVL.